The present T cell receptor (beta chain) was sequenced within a study of blood T cell repertoires in COVID-19. Study-wide context: COVID-19 samples, acute and convalescent, were from the United States, Italy and Spain. Nucleic acid was either cDNA or gDNA, and it came from T cells, B-cell-depleted T cells, or PBMCs.

V trimming: 4 bases; J trimming: 4 bases; junction bases outside the gene matches: 6. CDR3 length: 14 amino acids. In germline, CDR1 is SGHDT, CDR2 YYEEEE. In the original analysis: Nucleated cell number was recorded as an estimate derived from reference gene primer amplification. The table came from immunoSEQ multiplex PCR; TCRdb's copy has only in-frame clones and leaves some out. D and trimming were read from the DNA, whereas the V and J calls and clone size are those reported in that table. The sample yields more than 65,000 clones, roughly four fifths seen once. The clonotype originates from an elderly woman with active or convalescent COVID-19. The specimen was peripheral blood. V and J are TRBV5-6 and TRBJ2-3; 7 nucleotides match TRBD1. The DNA of the CDR3 is TGTGCCAGCAGCGCCGACAGGGTGCCAGATACGCAGTATTTT. It is translated as CASSADRVPDTQYF.